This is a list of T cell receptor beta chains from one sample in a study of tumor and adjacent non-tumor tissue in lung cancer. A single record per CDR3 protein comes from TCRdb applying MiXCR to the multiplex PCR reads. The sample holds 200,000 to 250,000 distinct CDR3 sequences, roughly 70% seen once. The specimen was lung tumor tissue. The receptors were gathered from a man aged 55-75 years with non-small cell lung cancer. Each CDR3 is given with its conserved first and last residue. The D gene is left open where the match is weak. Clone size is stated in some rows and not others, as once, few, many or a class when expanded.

DNA: TGTGCCAGCAGTCCTATCCCTGGTGTCAACATCCTGACTTTC
CDR3: CASSPIPGVNILTF
V: TRBV11-2
J: TRBJ2-6
size: -
D: -

DNA: TGTGCCATCAGCTTCCGGACAGGCGATAGCTACACCTTC
CDR3: CAISFRTGDSYTF
V: TRBV7-9
J: TRBJ1-2
size: -
D: TRBD1

DNA: TGTACCAGCAGTTTGCCACCTGGGTATGGCTACACCTTC
CDR3: CTSSLPPGYGYTF
V: TRBV12-3/TRBV12-4
J: TRBJ1-2
size: -
D: -

DNA: TGCAGTGCTAAAATAGCGGGAGGACTTAACGAGCACTACTTC
CDR3: CSAKIAGGLNEHYF
V: TRBV20-1
J: TRBJ2-7
size: once
D: TRBD2

DNA: TGTGCCAGCAGTTTGGCCGGGAAACTCCTCAATGATCAGTTCTTC
CDR3: CASSLAGKLLNDQFF
V: TRBV12-3/TRBV12-4
J: TRBJ2-1
size: -
D: -

DNA: TGCAGCGTTGCAGCGGGGGATCAGCCCCAGCATTTT
CDR3: CSVAAGDQPQHF
V: TRBV29-1
J: TRBJ1-5
size: -
D: -

DNA: TGTGCCTGCAGCCTGGCGGGACAGGGGGCTGATGGCTACACCTTC
CDR3: CACSLAGQGADGYTF
V: TRBV4-2
J: TRBJ1-2
size: -
D: TRBD1

DNA: TGCAGTGCTAGAGATCTGGGGGGAGTAAACACAGATACGCAGTATTTT
CDR3: CSARDLGGVNTDTQYF
V: TRBV20-1
J: TRBJ2-3
size: few
D: -

DNA: TGTGCCAGCAGGCCAGGGGGGGCCGTGAACACTGAAGCTTTCTTT
CDR3: CASRPGGAVNTEAFF
V: TRBV12-3/TRBV12-4
J: TRBJ1-1
size: -
D: TRBD1

DNA: TGTGCCAGTAGCCGCCTATGGGACAACATTCTCGACTACACCTTC
CDR3: CASSRLWDNILDYTF
V: TRBV6-2/TRBV6-3
J: TRBJ1-2
size: -
D: -

DNA: TGTGCCAGAAGTTACCTGTCAGGGGTAGTCTACGAGCAGTACTTC
CDR3: CARSYLSGVVYEQYF
V: TRBV6-5
J: TRBJ2-7
size: -
D: -

DNA: TGCAGCGTTGAATGGGACACAGGGGGCTTCGCATACGAGCAGTTCTTC
CDR3: CSVEWDTGGFAYEQFF
V: TRBV29-1
J: TRBJ2-1
size: few
D: TRBD1

DNA: TGTGCCAGCAGTACCTACCAGGGACCCAGGCAGCCCCAGCGTTTT
CDR3: CASSTYQGPRQPQRF
V: TRBV5-6
J: TRBJ1-5
size: -
D: -

DNA: TGTGCCGGCAGCTCGACTAACACGGGTTCCTACGAGCAGTACTTC
CDR3: CAGSSTNTGSYEQYF
V: TRBV5-6
J: TRBJ2-7
size: -
D: -

DNA: TGTGCCAGCAGTATCGGGAGCGGTTACTACGAGCAGTACTTC
CDR3: CASSIGSGYYEQYF
V: TRBV6-1
J: TRBJ2-7
size: few
D: -

DNA: TGTGCCAGCAGCGTAGCGGGAGGCCGGTACGAGCAGTACTTC
CDR3: CASSVAGGRYEQYF
V: TRBV12-3/TRBV12-4
J: TRBJ2-7
size: few
D: TRBD2

DNA: TGCGCCATCAGCCAAGCCGGGACAGGGAAGTACGAGCAGTACTTC
CDR3: CAISQAGTGKYEQYF
V: TRBV4-1
J: TRBJ2-7
size: -
D: TRBD1

DNA: TGTGCGAGCATTTATAGAGGTGGGAGCCGGGATGAGCAGTACTTC
CDR3: CASIYRGGSRDEQYF
V: TRBV6-2/TRBV6-3
J: TRBJ2-7
size: -
D: -

DNA: TGTGCCTGGAGCTCCACGAAGACCCAGGACTTC
CDR3: CAWSSTKTQDF
V: TRBV11-2
J: TRBJ2-5
size: -
D: -

DNA: TGCGCCAGCAGCTCAGGGGACAGGGCTGGAGAGCAGTACTTC
CDR3: CASSSGDRAGEQYF
V: TRBV5-1
J: TRBJ2-7
size: -
D: TRBD1

DNA: TGTGCCAGCAGTCCAGTGACGGGACAAGAGACCCAGTACTTC
CDR3: CASSPVTGQETQYF
V: TRBV12-3/TRBV12-4
J: TRBJ2-5
size: -
D: -

DNA: TGCTGTGCTCCCCCTAACGGGAGCTCCTACGAGCACTACTTC
CDR3: CCAPPNGSSYEHYF
V: TRBV20-1
J: TRBJ2-7
size: -
D: -

DNA: TGTGCCAGCAGCTTAAGTAGGCAATCTTTGGGGACCGGGGAGCTGTTTTTT
CDR3: CASSLSRQSLGTGELFF
V: TRBV11-3
J: TRBJ2-2
size: many
D: -

DNA: TGCAGTGCTAGAGACCGGACGGGCCTTCAAGGCCACACCTTC
CDR3: CSARDRTGLQGHTF
V: TRBV20-1
J: TRBJ1-2
size: -
D: -

DNA: TGCGCCAGCAGCCCCGGCGCGGTATGGACAGATACGCAGTATTTT
CDR3: CASSPGAVWTDTQYF
V: TRBV5-1
J: TRBJ2-3
size: -
D: -

DNA: TGTGCCAGCGGTGGTTCGACTAGCGGGAGGGCCAATGAGCAGTTCTTC
CDR3: CASGGSTSGRANEQFF
V: TRBV6-1
J: TRBJ2-1
size: -
D: TRBD2

DNA: TGTGCCAGCAGTGAACAGACTAGCGGACACAATGAGCAGTTCTTC
CDR3: CASSEQTSGHNEQFF
V: TRBV6-1
J: TRBJ2-1
size: -
D: TRBD2

DNA: TGCGTCAGCAGCCAACATAGTAACACTATTCAGTACTTC
CDR3: CVSSQHSNTIQYF
V: TRBV4-1
J: TRBJ2-4
size: -
D: -

DNA: TGTGCCAGCAGTCTCCGGGGCTACGTGCAGTACTTC
CDR3: CASSLRGYVQYF
V: TRBV12-3/TRBV12-4
J: TRBJ2-7
size: -
D: -

DNA: TGTGCCAGCAGTTACACTCCGAACAGGGGGCTCTCTGGAAACACCATATATTTT
CDR3: CASSYTPNRGLSGNTIYF
V: TRBV6-5
J: TRBJ1-3
size: -
D: TRBD1

DNA: TGCAGTGCTAGAGACGGGACTAGCGGGACGAACAACGAGCAGTATTTC
CDR3: CSARDGTSGTNNEQYF
V: TRBV20-1
J: TRBJ2-7
size: -
D: TRBD2

DNA: TGTGCCACTAGACCTGGACAGGGGGGAGACATTCAGTACTTC
CDR3: CATRPGQGGDIQYF
V: TRBV6-1
J: TRBJ2-4
size: -
D: TRBD1

DNA: TGTGCCAGCAGCCAAGATCACATAGTTCAGGGAAGACCCGAGACCCAGTACTTC
CDR3: CASSQDHIVQGRPETQYF
V: TRBV4-2
J: TRBJ2-5
size: -
D: -

DNA: TGTTGCAGCAGCGGGGACTACTTCCAAGAGACCCAGTACTTC
CDR3: CCSSGDYFQETQYF
V: TRBV5-5
J: TRBJ2-5
size: -
D: TRBD2

DNA: TGTGCCAGCAGCCCCAGCGTGAGAGGGGACGAGCAGTACTTC
CDR3: CASSPSVRGDEQYF
V: TRBV11-1
J: TRBJ2-7
size: -
D: -

DNA: TGCAGTGCTAGAGTAGGGCCTAAGACCTACGAGCAGTACTTC
CDR3: CSARVGPKTYEQYF
V: TRBV20-1
J: TRBJ2-7
size: many
D: -

DNA: TGTGCCAGCAGTGACCCGACTAGCGGCCAAGAGACCCACTACTTC
CDR3: CASSDPTSGQETHYF
V: TRBV25-1
J: TRBJ2-5
size: -
D: TRBD2

DNA: TGTGCCAGCAGTTCACCGGCCGGCAGGGGTCCAGATACGCAGTATTTT
CDR3: CASSSPAGRGPDTQYF
V: TRBV11-1
J: TRBJ2-3
size: -
D: -

DNA: TGTGCCAGCCTCCGAGCAGGGACAGGGCGGAACGAGCAGTACTTC
CDR3: CASLRAGTGRNEQYF
V: TRBV6-5
J: TRBJ2-7
size: few
D: TRBD1

DNA: TGTAACAGCAGCGTCCGACGGGAGTATGGCTACACCTTC
CDR3: CNSSVRREYGYTF
V: TRBV11-2
J: TRBJ1-2
size: -
D: -

DNA: TGCGCCAGCAGCGTTGACGCGGGTGGAGATACGCAGTATTTT
CDR3: CASSVDAGGDTQYF
V: TRBV5-1
J: TRBJ2-3
size: -
D: -

DNA: TGCAGTGCTAGTAAGAGTAGCGGGAGATGGGGTGAGCAGTTCTTC
CDR3: CSASKSSGRWGEQFF
V: TRBV20-1
J: TRBJ2-1
size: -
D: TRBD2

DNA: TGCGCCAGCAGCCAGCATCATAGCGGGGAAACCAACGAGCAGGACTTC
CDR3: CASSQHHSGETNEQDF
V: TRBV4-1
J: TRBJ2-7
size: -
D: TRBD2

DNA: TGTGCCAGCAGTTTGGCCCCACCCGGCAATCAGCCCCAGCATTTT
CDR3: CASSLAPPGNQPQHF
V: TRBV12-3/TRBV12-4
J: TRBJ1-5
size: -
D: -

DNA: TGTGCCAGCAGCTTAGGCCCCGGGACAGGAGGATCACCCCTCCACTTT
CDR3: CASSLGPGTGGSPLHF
V: TRBV11-2
J: TRBJ1-6
size: once
D: TRBD1

DNA: TGTGCCAACAGCTTAGACAGGTTGAAGGCTGAAGCTTTCTTT
CDR3: CANSLDRLKAEAFF
V: TRBV11-1
J: TRBJ1-1
size: -
D: -

DNA: TGTGCCAGGAGTTATTGGGATCCCTGGGAAAATCAGCCCCAGCATTTT
CDR3: CARSYWDPWENQPQHF
V: TRBV6-2/TRBV6-3
J: TRBJ1-5
size: -
D: -

DNA: TGTGCCAGCAGCTTAAGGGGGGCTGAGACGGACACTGAAGCTTTCTTT
CDR3: CASSLRGAETDTEAFF
V: TRBV7-6
J: TRBJ1-1
size: -
D: -

DNA: TGCGCCATCAGCCAAGTAATGAGAGGAGCAAGCACAGATATGCAGTATTTT
CDR3: CAISQVMRGASTDMQYF
V: TRBV4-3
J: TRBJ2-3
size: -
D: -

DNA: TGTGCCAGCAGCTTCAGCAGTTTCCGGGTCAGCCGTAATGAAAAACTGTTTTTT
CDR3: CASSFSSFRVSRNEKLFF
V: TRBV7-9
J: TRBJ1-4
size: -
D: -

DNA: TGCGCCAGCAGTGGAGGTTTGTCGGACAGTTTGCGCTATGGCTACACCTTC
CDR3: CASSGGLSDSLRYGYTF
V: TRBV10-2
J: TRBJ1-2
size: -
D: -

DNA: TGTGCCAGCAGCTTTTCCGAGAGCGAGCAGTACTTC
CDR3: CASSFSESEQYF
V: TRBV7-8
J: TRBJ2-7
size: few
D: -

DNA: TGCGCCAGCAGCCAAGAGGTGAATAGGGCTGAAGCTTTCTTT
CDR3: CASSQEVNRAEAFF
V: TRBV4-3
J: TRBJ1-1
size: -
D: -